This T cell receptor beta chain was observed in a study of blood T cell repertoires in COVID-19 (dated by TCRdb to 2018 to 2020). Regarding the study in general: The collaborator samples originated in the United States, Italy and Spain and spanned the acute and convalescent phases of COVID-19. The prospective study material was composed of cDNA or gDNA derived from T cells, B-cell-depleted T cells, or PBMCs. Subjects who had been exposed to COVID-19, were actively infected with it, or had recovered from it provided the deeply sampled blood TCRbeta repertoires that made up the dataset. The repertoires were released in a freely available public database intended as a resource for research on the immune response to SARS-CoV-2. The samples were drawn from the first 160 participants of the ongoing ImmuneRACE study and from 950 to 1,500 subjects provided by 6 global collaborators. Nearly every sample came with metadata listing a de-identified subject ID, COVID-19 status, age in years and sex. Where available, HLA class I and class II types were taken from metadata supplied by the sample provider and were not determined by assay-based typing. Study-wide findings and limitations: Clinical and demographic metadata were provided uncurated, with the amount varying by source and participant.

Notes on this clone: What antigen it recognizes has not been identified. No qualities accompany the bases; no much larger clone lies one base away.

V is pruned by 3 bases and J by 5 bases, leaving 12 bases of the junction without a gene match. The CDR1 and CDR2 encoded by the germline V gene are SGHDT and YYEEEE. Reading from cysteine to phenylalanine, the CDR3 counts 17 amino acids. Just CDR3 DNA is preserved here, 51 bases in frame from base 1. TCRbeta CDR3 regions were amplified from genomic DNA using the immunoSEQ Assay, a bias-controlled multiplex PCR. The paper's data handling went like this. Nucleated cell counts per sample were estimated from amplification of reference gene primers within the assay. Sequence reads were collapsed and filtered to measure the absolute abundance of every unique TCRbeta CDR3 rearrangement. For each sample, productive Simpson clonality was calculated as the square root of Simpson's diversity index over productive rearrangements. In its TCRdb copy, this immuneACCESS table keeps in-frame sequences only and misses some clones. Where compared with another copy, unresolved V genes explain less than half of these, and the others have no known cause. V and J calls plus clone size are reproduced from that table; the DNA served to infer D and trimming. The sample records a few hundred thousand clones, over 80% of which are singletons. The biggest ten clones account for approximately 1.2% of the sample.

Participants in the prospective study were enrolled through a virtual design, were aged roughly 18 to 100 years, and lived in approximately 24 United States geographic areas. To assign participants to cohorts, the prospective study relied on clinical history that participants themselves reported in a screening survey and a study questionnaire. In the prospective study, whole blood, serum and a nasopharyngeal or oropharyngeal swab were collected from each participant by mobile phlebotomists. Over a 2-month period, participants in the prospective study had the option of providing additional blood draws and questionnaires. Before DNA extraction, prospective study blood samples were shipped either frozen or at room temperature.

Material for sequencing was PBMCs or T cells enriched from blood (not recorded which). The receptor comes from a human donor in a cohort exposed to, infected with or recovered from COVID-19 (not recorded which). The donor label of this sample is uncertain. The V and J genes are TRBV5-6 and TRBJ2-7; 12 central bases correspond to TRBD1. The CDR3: CASSSISGQGAMNEQYF. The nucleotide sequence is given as TGTGCCAGCAGCTCTATTTCGGGACAGGGGGCTATGAACGAGCAGTACTTC.